This is a list of T cell receptor beta chains from one sample in a study of CD8+ T cells in alopecia areata. Clones were sequenced by immunoSEQ multiplex PCR, and TCRdb holds only the in-frame ones, with some missing. The top ten hold around 0.48% of the sample, which has about 200,000 clones, 30% to 40% seen once. The specimen comprised CD4+ T cells sorted from blood, sampled around week 34, from a patient treated with tofacitinib. These receptors were collected from a human donor with alopecia areata. CDR3s include the opening cysteine and the closing phenylalanine or tryptophan.

v_gene	j_gene	CDR3aa
TRBV2	TRBJ1-5	CASRDRVTQPQHF
TRBV29-1	TRBJ2-5	CSVGQETQYF
TRBV29-1	TRBJ2-3	CSVEQGGTDTQYF
TRBV30	TRBJ2-2	CASRAGPNTGELFF
TRBV19	TRBJ1-5	CATEDRTRGNQPQHF
TRBV7-9	TRBJ2-6	CASSLAEAFSGANVLTF
TRBV9	TRBJ2-1	CASSVVWGQGINEQFF
TRBV15	TRBJ1-4	CATSSLGGQGEEKLFF
TRBV2	TRBJ2-5	CASSRDGQGQETQYF
TRBV5-4	TRBJ1-1	CASSITGTPNVAFF
TRBV2	TRBJ2-2	CASRGEFTNTGELFF
TRBV5-1	TRBJ2-7	CASRVSDSSFYEQYF
TRBV29-1	TRBJ2-3	CSVEGGDRGNTDTQYF
TRBV27	TRBJ1-2	CASSSYRALNGYTF
TRBV13	TRBJ1-2	CASSLRLPGSGYTF
TRBV6-6	TRBJ1-1	CASSTDKITEAFF
TRBV6-6	TRBJ2-6	CASSPTSGANVLTF
TRBV9	TRBJ2-2	CASSRDTGLANTGELFF
TRBV5-1	TRBJ2-7	CASATWSKAYEQYF
TRBV6-1	TRBJ1-2	CASSGQGIYGYTF
TRBV9	TRBJ2-2	CASAGEFTIGELFF
TRBV11-2	TRBJ1-2	CASSATGRGNYGYTF
TRBV27	TRBJ2-1	CASSLSTWYNEQFF
TRBV9	TRBJ2-2	CASSVSGLPTGELFF
TRBV4-1	TRBJ2-2	CASSQKPGLAGEIRRTGELFF
TRBV29-1	TRBJ1-2	CSVEEPTGFYGYTF
TRBV7-2	TRBJ2-7	CASSRWGSYEQYF
TRBV5-1	TRBJ1-1	CASRPRTGGMNTEAFF
TRBV5-1	TRBJ2-1	CASTTGTASYNEQFF